These T cell receptor beta chains were read from a single sample in a study of shared clonotypes between healthy human individuals. Here immunoSEQ multiplex PCR was the method, and the copy in TCRdb shows in-frame clones only, minus some. The table shows 2 million to 2.5 million clones, with almost 96% occurring only once. Material: naive CD4+ T cells sorted from blood. These TCRs come from a man aged 18 to 29 in good health. The CDR3 runs from the conserved cysteine through the conserved F or W. A D gene is named only where the DNA matches it firmly. Some rows mark clone size as missing; the rest say once, few, many or name a class of expanded clone.

clone_size d_call j_call v_call cdr3_nt cdr3_aa
once TRBD2 TRBJ2-7 TRBV11-2 TGTGCCAGCAGCCCCCGAGGGGCGGGGGAGAATTACGAGCAGTACTTC CASSPRGAGENYEQYF
. TRBD2 TRBJ2-5 TRBV6-5 TGTGCCAGCAGTTACGTGGCTAGCGGCGAAGAGACCCAGTACTTC CASSYVASGEETQYF
. . TRBJ1-1 TRBV6-1 TGTGCCAGCGGGGGCAGCATGAACACTGAAGCTTTCTTT CASGGSMNTEAFF
. . TRBJ1-2 TRBV7-2 TGTGCCAGCAGCTTATCATGGATGAACTATGGCTACACCTTC CASSLSWMNYGYTF
once . TRBJ2-6 TRBV5-1 TGCGCCAGCAGCGAAAGGCTCGGCTCTGGGGCCAACGTCCTGACTTTC CASSERLGSGANVLTF
. TRBD1 TRBJ1-4 TRBV7-2 TGTGCCAGCAGCGAAACAGGACAGGGAGGGACGAAAAAACTGTTTTTT CASSETGQGGTKKLFF
. . TRBJ2-2 TRBV5-4 TGTGCCAGCAGTATTTCGACCGGGGAGCTGTTTTTT CASSISTGELFF
. . TRBJ2-3 TRBV27 TGTGCCAGCAGGAGGGACCTAGTGACAGATACGCAGTATTTT CASRRDLVTDTQYF
. TRBD1 TRBJ1-5 TRBV28 TGTGCCAGCAGTCCACCGCCAGGGGGCGGTCAGCCCCAGCATTTT CASSPPPGGGQPQHF
once . TRBJ2-3 TRBV30 TGTGCCTGGAGTGTACTTGCCACAGGTGATACGCAGTATTTT CAWSVLATGDTQYF
. . TRBJ2-3 TRBV15 TGTGCCACCAGCAGACTTACAGATACGCAGTATTTT CATSRLTDTQYF
. . TRBJ2-6 TRBV5-1 TGCGCCAGCAGTTCAACCACAGGGTCTGGGGCCAACGTCCTGACTTTC CASSSTTGSGANVLTF
. TRBD2 TRBJ2-1 TRBV6-6 TGTGCCAGCAGGTCCCCCAGCGGGGTCCTCCAGGGCTTCTTC CASRSPSGVLQGFF
. . TRBJ2-1 TRBV6-6 TGTGCCAGCAGTTACTCGATCGCAGGGGCATGGGATGAGCAGTTCTTC CASSYSIAGAWDEQFF
. TRBD1 TRBJ1-5 TRBV4-1 TGCGCCAGCAACAGTGGACAGGTTAGCAATCAGCCCCAGCATTTT CASNSGQVSNQPQHF
. . TRBJ1-3 TRBV18 TGTGCCAGCTCGGCCGGCGTGGGGAGTTCTGGAAACACCATATATTTT CASSAGVGSSGNTIYF
. . TRBJ2-3 TRBV11-3 TGTGCCAGCAGCTTAGGAGTACTAGGGGCGCAGTATTTT CASSLGVLGAQYF
. . TRBJ1-4 TRBV7-9 TGTGCCAGCAGCTTATTGGGGCCAACTAATGAAAAACTGTTTTTT CASSLLGPTNEKLFF
. TRBD1 TRBJ2-7 TRBV6-5 TGTGCCAGCAGTTATACGACAGGGGACCACGAGCAGTACTTC CASSYTTGDHEQYF
. TRBD1 TRBJ1-4 TRBV10-3 TGTGCCATCAGTCAGACAGGGACTCCAACTAATGAAAAACTGTTTTTT CAISQTGTPTNEKLFF
once . TRBJ1-3 TRBV15 TGTGCCACCAGCAGTGGACGACAGTTAACGGGGGGCACCATATATTTT CATSSGRQLTGGTIYF
. . TRBJ1-1 TRBV12-5 TGTGCTAGTGGTTTCCTCGTGGGCCCCCTGAACACTGAAGCTTTCTTT CASGFLVGPLNTEAFF
. . TRBJ1-5 TRBV5-6 TGTGCCAGCAGCTTGGTTACGGGAGAACCCCAGCATTTT CASSLVTGEPQHF